This T cell receptor (beta chain) appears in the sequencing data of a study of radiotherapy plus CTLA-4 blockade in lung cancer. Study as a whole: In about 20% of patients, objective responses were seen; approximately 34% had disease control.

CDR1 SGHRS and CDR2 YFSETQ come from the germline V gene. The CDR3 has 16 residues. V lost 2 bases to trimming and J lost 0 bases, with 15 bases between them. Only a few counts were recorded for this clone. Its target is not known. TCRdb's copy holds only in-frame clones and misses some; the assay was immunoSEQ multiplex PCR. This table holds about 97,000 clones, about four fifths found once. The study treated chemo-refractory metastatic non-small-cell lung cancer patients with focal radiation plus ipilimumab CTLA-4 blockade. Study results and limitations: Early clone dynamics of blood T cells, plus interferon-beta, reportedly predicted response best. TCR clones originating in tumors grew in number in blood after radiotherapy plus ipilimumab.

The TCR was taken from a human donor with non-small cell lung cancer who had a partial response to radiotherapy plus ipilimumab. Some clones in this sample may be carry-over from other donors' samples. The chain couples TRBV5-1 to TRBJ2-7, with a weak D call TRBD1 (6 bases). The source was peripheral blood, collected from a patient treated with radiotherapy plus ipilimumab. CDR3 nucleotide sequence: TGCGCCAGCAGCTTATCAGGACAGATAACCTCCTACGAGCAGTACTTC. As protein: CASSLSGQITSYEQYF.